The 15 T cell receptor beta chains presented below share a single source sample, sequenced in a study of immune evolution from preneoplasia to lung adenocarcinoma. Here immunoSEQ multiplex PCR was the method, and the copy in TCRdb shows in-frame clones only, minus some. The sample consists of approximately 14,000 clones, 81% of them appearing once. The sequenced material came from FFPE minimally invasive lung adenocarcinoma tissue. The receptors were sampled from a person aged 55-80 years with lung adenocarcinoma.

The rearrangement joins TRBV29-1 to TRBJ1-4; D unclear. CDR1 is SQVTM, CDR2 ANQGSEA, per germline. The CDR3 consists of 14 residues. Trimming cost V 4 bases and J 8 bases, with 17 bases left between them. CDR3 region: CSVADGGLREKLFF. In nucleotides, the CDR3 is TGCAGCGTTGCAGACGGAGGCCTGCGAGAAAAACTGTTTTTT.

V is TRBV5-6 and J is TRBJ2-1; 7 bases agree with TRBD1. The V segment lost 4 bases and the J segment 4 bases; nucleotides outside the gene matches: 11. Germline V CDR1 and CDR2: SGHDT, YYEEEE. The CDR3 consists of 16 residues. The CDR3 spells CASSAWSGTVYNEQFF. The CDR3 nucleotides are TGTGCCAGCAGCGCATGGTCCGGGACAGTTTACAATGAGCAGTTCTTC.

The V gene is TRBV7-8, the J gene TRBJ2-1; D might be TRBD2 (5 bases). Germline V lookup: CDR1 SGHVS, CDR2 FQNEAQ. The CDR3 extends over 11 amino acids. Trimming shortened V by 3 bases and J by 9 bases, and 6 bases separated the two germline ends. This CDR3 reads CASSFRGEQFF. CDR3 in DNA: TGTGCCAGCAGCTTTCGGGGTGAGCAGTTCTTC.

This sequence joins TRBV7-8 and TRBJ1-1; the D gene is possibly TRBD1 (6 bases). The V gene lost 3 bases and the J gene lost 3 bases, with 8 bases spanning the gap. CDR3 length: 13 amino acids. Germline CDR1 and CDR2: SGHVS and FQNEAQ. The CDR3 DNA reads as TGTGCCAGCAGCTTTAACAGGGACACTGAAGCTTTCTTT. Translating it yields CASSFNRDTEAFF.

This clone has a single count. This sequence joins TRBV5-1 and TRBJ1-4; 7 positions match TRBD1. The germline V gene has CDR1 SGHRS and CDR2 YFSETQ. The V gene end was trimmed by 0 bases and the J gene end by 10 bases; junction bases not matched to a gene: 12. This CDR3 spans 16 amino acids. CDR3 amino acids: CASSLAGGGTYGKLFF. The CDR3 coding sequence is TGCGCCAGCAGCTTGGCCGGAGGGGGCACGTATGGAAAACTGTTTTTT.

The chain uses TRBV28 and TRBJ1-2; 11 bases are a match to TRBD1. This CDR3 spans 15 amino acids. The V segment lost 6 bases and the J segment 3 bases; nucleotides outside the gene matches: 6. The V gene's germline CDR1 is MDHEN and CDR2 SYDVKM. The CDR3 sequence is CASRRPGQGDYGYTF. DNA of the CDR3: TGTGCCAGCAGGCGTCCGGGACAGGGGGACTATGGCTACACCTTC.

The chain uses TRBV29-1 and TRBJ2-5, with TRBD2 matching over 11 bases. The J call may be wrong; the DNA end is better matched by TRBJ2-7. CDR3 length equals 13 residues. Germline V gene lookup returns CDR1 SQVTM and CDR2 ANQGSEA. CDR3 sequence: CSVVAGGPYEQYF. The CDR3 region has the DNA TGCAGCGTCGTAGCGGGAGGGCCCTACGAGCAGTACTTC.

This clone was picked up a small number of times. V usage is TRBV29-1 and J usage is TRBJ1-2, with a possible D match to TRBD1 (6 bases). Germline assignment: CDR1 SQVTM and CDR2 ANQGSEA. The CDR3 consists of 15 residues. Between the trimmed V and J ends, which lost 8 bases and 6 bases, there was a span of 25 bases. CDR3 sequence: CSTELGGGVDDGYTF. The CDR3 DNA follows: TGCAGCACCGAATTGGGGGGGGGCGTTGATGATGGCTACACCTTC.

CDR3 residues: CASREGQGIYGYTF. The CDR3 DNA reads as TGTGCCAGCAGGGAGGGACAGGGCATCTATGGCTACACCTTC. The chain couples TRBV2 to TRBJ1-2, with 9 bases fitting TRBD1. V lost 6 bases to trimming and J lost 4 bases; unmatched junction nucleotides: 6. CDR3 length: 14 residues. Germline CDR1 SNHLY, CDR2 FYNNEI.

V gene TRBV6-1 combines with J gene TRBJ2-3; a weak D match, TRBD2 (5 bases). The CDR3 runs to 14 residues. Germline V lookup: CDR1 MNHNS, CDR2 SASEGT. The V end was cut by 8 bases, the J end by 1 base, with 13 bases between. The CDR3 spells CASRGHRGTDTQYF. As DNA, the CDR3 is TGTGCCAGCCGGGGTCACAGAGGCACAGATACGCAGTATTTT.

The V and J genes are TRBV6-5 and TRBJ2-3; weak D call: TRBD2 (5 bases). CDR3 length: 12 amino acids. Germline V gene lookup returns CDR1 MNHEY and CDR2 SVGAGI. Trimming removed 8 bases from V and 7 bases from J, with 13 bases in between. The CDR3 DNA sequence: TGTGCCAGCGGAACTGGGGAGTATACGCAGTATTTT. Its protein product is CASGTGEYTQYF.

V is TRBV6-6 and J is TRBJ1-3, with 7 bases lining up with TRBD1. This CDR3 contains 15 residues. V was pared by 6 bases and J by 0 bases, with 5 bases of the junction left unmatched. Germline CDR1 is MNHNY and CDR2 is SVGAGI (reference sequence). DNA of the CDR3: TGTGCCAGCAGCGTTACAGGGGACTCTGGAAACACCATATATTTT. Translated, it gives CASSVTGDSGNTIYF.

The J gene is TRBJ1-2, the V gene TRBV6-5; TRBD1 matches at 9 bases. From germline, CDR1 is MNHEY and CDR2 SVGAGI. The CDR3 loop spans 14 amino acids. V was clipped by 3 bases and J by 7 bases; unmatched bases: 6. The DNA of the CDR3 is TGTGCCAGCAGTTATGGGACAGGGTCCTTTGGCTACACCTTC. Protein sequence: CASSYGTGSFGYTF.

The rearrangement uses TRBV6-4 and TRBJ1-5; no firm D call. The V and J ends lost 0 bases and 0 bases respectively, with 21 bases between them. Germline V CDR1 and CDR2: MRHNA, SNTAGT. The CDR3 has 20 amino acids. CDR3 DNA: TGTGCCAGCAGTGACTCGGCGAGGGCTCGGAATTACAATAGCAATCAGCCCCAGCATTTT. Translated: CASSDSARARNYNSNQPQHF.

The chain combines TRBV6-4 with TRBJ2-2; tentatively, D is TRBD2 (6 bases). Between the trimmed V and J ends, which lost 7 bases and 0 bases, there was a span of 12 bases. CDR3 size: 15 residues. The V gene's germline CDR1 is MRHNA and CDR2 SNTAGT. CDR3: CASTVADTNTGELFF. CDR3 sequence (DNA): TGTGCCAGCACAGTAGCGGATACGAACACCGGGGAGCTGTTTTTT.